Below, 11 T cell receptor delta chains from the same sample are listed, as sequenced in a study of γδ T cells in repeated Plasmodium falciparum infection. Gammadelta T cells were flow-sorted from PBMC into Vgamma9/Vdelta2+ and Vdelta2-negative populations for bulk analysis. TCRdb repeated clone calling on the multiplex PCR reads with CATT. The top ten hold 8.6% of the sample, which has tens of thousands of delta-chain clones, around 1.6% seen once. Specimen: gamma-delta T cells from blood. These receptors were obtained from a pool of human donors (malaria-infected and uninfected, not separated).

This clone has a count of ten or more. Other nucleotide sequences in the sample specify the same CDR3. The chain employs TRDV1 and TRDJ1, with a weak D call TRDD2 (6 bases). Germline loops: CDR1 TSWWSYY, CDR2 QGS. The germline V and J ends were trimmed by 0 bases and 11 bases, with 31 bases remaining between them. The CDR3 is 19 amino acids. CDR3 loop: CALGELISYKILLHPVLIF. As DNA, the CDR3 is TGTGCTCTTGGGGAACTAATCTCCTATAAGATACTCCTACACCCCGTTCTCATCTTT.

Notes on this clone: TCRdb's protein for this DNA is that of a much larger clone and differs from the translation at residue 14, likely a read error; the protein shown is the DNA translation. The gene calls are TRDV1 and TRDJ1; TRDD3 aligns across 8 bases. TCRdb offers no J gene call, so here the DNA was matched to germline to obtain one. The length of the CDR3 is 23 residues. Germline values: CDR1 TSWWSYY, CDR2 QGS. V shed 0 bases, J shed 0 bases, and the junction held 24 bases outside the gene matches. CDR3 protein: CALGELLACGVGDASRYTDKLIF. CDR3 bases: TGTGCTCTTGGGGAACTATTGGCCTGCGGGGTGGGGGATGCAAGCCGGTACACCGATAAACTCATCTTT.

In its sample, this clone was seen a few times. A far larger clone differs by one base, so this is likely a read error. Additional DNA sequences in this sample encode the identical CDR3. The chain couples TRDV1 to TRDJ1, with 10 bases fitting TRDD3. The J gene is absent in TCRdb and was assigned here via DNA matching to germline. CDR1 is TSWWSYY, CDR2 QGS, per germline. The trim removed 0 bases at V and 2 bases at J, leaving 12 bases unmatched. The CDR3 totals 19 residues. CDR3 nucleotide sequence: TGTGCTCTTGGGGAACTTCCGTACTGGGGGATGAAACGGACCGATAAACTCATCTTT. This codes for CALGELPYWGMKRTDKLIF.

Details on this clone: TCRdb shows a much larger clone's protein in place of this DNA's translation, and the two differ at residue 9, likely through a read error; the protein shown is translated from the DNA. The gene calls are TRDV1 and TRDJ1; D gene uncertain. Germline matching of the DNA provided the J gene here, since TCRdb leaves it blank. Germline assignment: CDR1 TSWWSYY and CDR2 QGS. V was cut by 4 bases and J by 0 bases, with 18 bases left in between. The CDR3 extends over 17 amino acids. CDR3 nucleotide sequence: TGTGCTCTTGGGGGGTGTCCCGGGGTGATGTACACCGATAAACTCATCTTT. Its translation is CALGGCPGVMYTDKLIF.

This clone was seen more than once but under ten times. A far bigger clonotype differs at one base, so this is likely a read error. This sample also contains other DNA sequences that code for the same CDR3. The J gene is TRDJ1, the V gene TRDV1; 10 nucleotides match TRDD3. The J segment lost 0 bases and the V segment lost 6 bases, leaving 22 bases of the junction unmatched. This CDR3 comprises 21 residues. Germline-derived CDR1 and CDR2 are TSWWSYY and QGS. The CDR3 DNA is TGTGCTCTTGGAGATCCTCCTTCCTCCCGGGACTGGGGGATGTACACCGATAAACTCATCTTT. Protein product: CALGDPPSSRDWGMYTDKLIF.

Of note for this clone: TCRdb's protein for this DNA is that of a much larger clone and differs from the translation at residue 6, likely a read error; the protein shown is the DNA translation. The chain links TRDV1 to TRDJ1; tentative D call: TRDD3 (5 bases). The CDR3 runs to 19 residues. The V end was cut by 5 bases, the J end by 0 bases, with 25 bases between. Germline CDR1 TSWWSYY, CDR2 QGS. This chain's CDR3 is CALGNRSRVLEGNTDKLIF. Written as DNA, the CDR3 is TGTGCTCTTGGGAACCGGAGCCGCGTACTGGAGGGGAACACCGATAAACTCATCTTT.

This clone was counted ten times or more. The chain joins TRDV1 to TRDJ1; 8 bases line up with TRDD3. Germline CDR1 TSWWSYY, CDR2 QGS. CDR3 length: 18 residues. Trimming cost V 5 bases and J 0 bases; bases outside gene matches: 14. This CDR3 reads CALGPYWRDTTYTDKLIF. CDR3 coding DNA: TGTGCTCTTGGGCCATATTGGAGGGATACGACGTACACCGATAAACTCATCTTT.

This clone was detected a few times. The protein held in TCRdb is that of a much larger clone and does not match this DNA's translation at residue 7, likely because of a read error; the protein shown is translated from the DNA. The chain uses TRDV2 and TRDJ1; D ambiguous. Since TCRdb gives no J gene, matching the DNA to germline was used here to assign it. This CDR3 is built from 16 residues. Germline CDR1 reads GEAIGNYY; CDR2 reads EKD. The ends were cut back, 3 bases at V and 0 bases at J, with 16 bases in the middle. The CDR3 spells CACDALHTLYTDKLIF. The CDR3 DNA reads as TGTGCCTGTGACGCTCTACATACCTTGTACACCGATAAACTCATCTTT.

Regarding this clone: This likely came from a read error, as a far larger clone is one base away. The sample contains more than one DNA sequence encoding this CDR3. This chain joins TRDV1 and TRDJ1, with D hard to call. TCRdb leaves out the J gene; it was filled in here by matching the DNA to germline. V lost 3 bases and J 3 bases, leaving 17 bases between the germline ends. From germline, CDR1 is TSWWSYY and CDR2 QGS. The CDR3 has 16 amino acids. DNA of the CDR3: TGTGCTCTTGGGGAGCTCTGCTATAAGCTGCCCGATAAACTCATCTTT. Its protein product is CALGELCYKLPDKLIF.

As concerns this clone: A far larger clone lies a single base away; this is likely a read error. Other DNA sequences in this specimen translate into the identical CDR3. This chain uses TRDV1 with TRDJ1; maybe TRDD3 (5 bases). The CDR3 contains 19 residues. The germline gives CDR1 TSWWSYY, CDR2 QGS. The CDR3 DNA reads TGTGCCCTTGGGGAACTGGACGGTACGTTAACTGTGTACACCGATAAACTCATCTTT. This sequence encodes CALGELDGTLTVYTDKLIF.

This clone was found a few times. The DNA translation disagrees with the TCRdb protein at residue 16, so the protein in this description comes from the DNA. V gene TRDV1 combines with J gene TRDJ1; TRDD3 agrees at 10 bases. The germline V gene encodes CDR1 TSWWSYY and CDR2 QGS. The CDR3 has 21 amino acids. The CDR3 bases are TGTGCTCTTGTGGAACGCTCCTACTTTGGGGGACTGGGGGATCGCACTGATAAACTCATCTTT. Translating it yields CALVERSYFGGLGDRTDKLIF.